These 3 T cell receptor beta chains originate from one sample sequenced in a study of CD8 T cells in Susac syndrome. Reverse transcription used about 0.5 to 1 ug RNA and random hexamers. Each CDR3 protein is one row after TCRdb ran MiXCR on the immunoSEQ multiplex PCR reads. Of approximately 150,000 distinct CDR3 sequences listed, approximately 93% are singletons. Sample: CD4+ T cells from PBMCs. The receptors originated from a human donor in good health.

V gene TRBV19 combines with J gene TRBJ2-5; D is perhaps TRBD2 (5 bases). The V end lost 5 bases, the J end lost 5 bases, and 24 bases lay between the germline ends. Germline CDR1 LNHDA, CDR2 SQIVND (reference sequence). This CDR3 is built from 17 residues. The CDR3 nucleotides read TGTGCCAGTAGTCCATCCGGACTTGGACTTAGTGGGGAGACCCAGTACTTC. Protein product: CASSPSGLGLSGETQYF.

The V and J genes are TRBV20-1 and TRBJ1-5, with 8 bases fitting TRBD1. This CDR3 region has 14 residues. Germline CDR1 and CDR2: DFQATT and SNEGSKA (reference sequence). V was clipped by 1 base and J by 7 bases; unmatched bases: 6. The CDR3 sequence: CSARGTGPNQPQHF. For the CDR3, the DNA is TGCAGTGCTAGAGGGACAGGGCCGAACCAGCCCCAGCATTTT.

The CDR3 loop reads CSVGDRGHNQPQHF. Written as DNA, the CDR3 is TGCAGCGTGGGGGACAGGGGGCACAATCAGCCCCAGCATTTT. The chain links TRBV29-1 to TRBJ1-5, with TRBD1 identical over 12 bases. This CDR3 is built from 14 residues. V trimming: 6 bases; J trimming: 3 bases; junction bases outside the gene matches: 3. The germline V gene encodes CDR1 SQVTM and CDR2 ANQGSEA.